What follows describes a single T cell receptor beta chain. This entry belongs to a study of blood T cell repertoires in COVID-19. Study-level background: Researchers got acute and convalescent COVID-19 samples from the United States, Italy and Spain. The analysed material was cDNA or gDNA that came from T cells, B-cell-depleted T cells, or PBMCs.

CDR1 and CDR2 from the germline V gene are SGHRS and YFSETQ. The CDR3 is 15 residues long. V lost 6 bases and J lost 0; bases outside the gene matches: 6. Per the original methods: From reference gene primer amplification, estimates of nucleated cell counts were derived. Clones were read by immunoSEQ multiplex PCR, and TCRdb kept only the in-frame ones, dropping some. V, J and clone size are those of that table, while D and trimming were read from the DNA. The sample contains under 150,000 clones, about 80% of which appear only once. Sample: peripheral blood. The J gene is TRBJ2-3, the V gene TRBV5-1, with TRBD1 matching over 8 bases. This clonotype was obtained from a man aged 40-49 years with active or convalescent COVID-19. The CDR3 sequence: CASTKTGESTDTQYF. The CDR3 region has the DNA TGCGCCAGCACCAAGACAGGGGAAAGCACAGATACGCAGTATTTT.